These 3 T cell receptor beta chains share one sample of origin, sequenced in a study of post-analysis software for immune sequencing data. For these receptors, no antigen is known. The TCR beta cDNA libraries carried unique molecular identifiers. MiXCR was run by TCRdb on the PCR reads, yielding one entry per CDR3 protein. In the table there are about 460,000 distinct CDR3 sequences, less than 45% of which are singletons. Findings of the study overall: Roughly five TRBV segments, including TRBV5-6, TRBV5-1 and TRBV20-1, were more frequent in patients than controls.

The sample was blood. The receptor source for this set is a girl aged 5 to 17 with multiple sclerosis.

The chain recombines TRBV10-3 with TRBJ2-6; D is unclear. The CDR3 runs 15 residues. Trimming stripped 8 bases from V and 0 bases from J, with 11 bases between. Germline V gives CDR1 ENHRY, CDR2 SYGVKD. CDR3 in DNA: TGTGCCATCCCCAGCGAACCCTCTGGGGCCAACGTCCTGACTTTC. This encodes CAIPSEPSGANVLTF.

This clonotype showed up many times. The gene calls are TRBV29-1 and TRBJ2-1; TRBD2 agrees at 7 bases. This CDR3 spans 16 amino acids. The germline CDR1 and CDR2 sequences are SQVTM and ANQGSEA. The V gene end was trimmed by 1 base and the J gene end by 3 bases; junction bases not matched to a gene: 9. The CDR3 bases are TGCAGCGTTGAAGGGGGAAGGCGGGGGATCTACAATGAGCAGTTCTTC. Translation gives CSVEGGRRGIYNEQFF.

In nucleotides, the CDR3 is TGCGCCAGCAGCTCGATTTCAGGGGGCGGATCTGAAGCTTTCTTT. This gives the protein CASSSISGGGSEAFF. The rearrangement uses TRBV5-1 and TRBJ1-1; TRBD1 aligns across 8 bases. Germline CDR1 is SGHRS and CDR2 is YFSETQ. This CDR3 has 15 amino acids. The ends lost 3 bases at V and 6 bases at J; junction bases unmatched: 10.